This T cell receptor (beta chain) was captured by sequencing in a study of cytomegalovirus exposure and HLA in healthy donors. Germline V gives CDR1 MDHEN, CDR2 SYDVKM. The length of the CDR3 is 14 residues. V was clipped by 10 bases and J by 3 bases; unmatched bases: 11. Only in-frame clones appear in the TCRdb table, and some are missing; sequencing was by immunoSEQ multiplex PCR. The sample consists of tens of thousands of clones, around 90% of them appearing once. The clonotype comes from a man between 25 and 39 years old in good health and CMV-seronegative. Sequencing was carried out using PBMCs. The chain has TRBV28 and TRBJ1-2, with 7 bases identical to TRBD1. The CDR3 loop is CAILRQGWDYGYTF. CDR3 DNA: TGTGCCATCCTCAGACAGGGATGGGACTATGGCTACACCTTC.